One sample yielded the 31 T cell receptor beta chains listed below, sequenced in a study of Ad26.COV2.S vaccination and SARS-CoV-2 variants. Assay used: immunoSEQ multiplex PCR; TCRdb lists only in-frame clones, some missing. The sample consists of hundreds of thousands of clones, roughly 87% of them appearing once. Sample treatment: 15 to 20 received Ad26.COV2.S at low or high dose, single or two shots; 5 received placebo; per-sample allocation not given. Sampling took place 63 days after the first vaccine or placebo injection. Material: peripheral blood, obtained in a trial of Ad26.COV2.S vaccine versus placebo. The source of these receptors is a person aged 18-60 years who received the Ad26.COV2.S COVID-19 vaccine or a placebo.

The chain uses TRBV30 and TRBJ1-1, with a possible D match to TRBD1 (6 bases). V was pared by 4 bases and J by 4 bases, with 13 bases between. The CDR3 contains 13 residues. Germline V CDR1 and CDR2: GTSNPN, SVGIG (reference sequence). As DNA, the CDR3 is TGTGCCTGGAATAGACAGGAGAGCACTGAAGCTTTCTTT. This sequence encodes CAWNRQESTEAFF.

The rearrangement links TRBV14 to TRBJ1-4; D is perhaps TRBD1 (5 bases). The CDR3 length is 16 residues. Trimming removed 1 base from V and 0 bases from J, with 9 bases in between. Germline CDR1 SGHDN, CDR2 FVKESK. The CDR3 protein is CASSQGDGTTNEKLFF. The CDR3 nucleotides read TGTGCCAGCAGCCAAGGGGACGGCACAACTAATGAAAAACTGTTTTTT.

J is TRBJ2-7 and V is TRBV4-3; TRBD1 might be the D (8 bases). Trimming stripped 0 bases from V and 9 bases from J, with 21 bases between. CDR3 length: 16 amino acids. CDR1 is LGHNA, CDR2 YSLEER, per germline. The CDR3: CASSQESGTGFLRQYF. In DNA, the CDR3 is TGCGCCAGCAGCCAAGAGAGCGGGACAGGCTTCCTTAGGCAGTACTTC.

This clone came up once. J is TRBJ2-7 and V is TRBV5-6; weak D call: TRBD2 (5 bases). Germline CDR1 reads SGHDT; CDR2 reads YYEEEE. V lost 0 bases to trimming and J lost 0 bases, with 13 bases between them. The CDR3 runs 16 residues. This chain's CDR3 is CASSLVIWTSSYEQYF. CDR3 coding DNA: TGTGCCAGCAGCTTGGTCATTTGGACTTCCTCCTACGAGCAGTACTTC.

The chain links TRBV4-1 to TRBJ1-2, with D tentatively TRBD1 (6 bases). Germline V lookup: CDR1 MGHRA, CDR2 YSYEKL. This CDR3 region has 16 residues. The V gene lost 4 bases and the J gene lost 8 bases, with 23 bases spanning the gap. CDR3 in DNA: TGCGCCAGCAGCCTGAGAGACGGTGGGGGCGTGGGGGGCTACACCTTC. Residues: CASSLRDGGGVGGYTF.

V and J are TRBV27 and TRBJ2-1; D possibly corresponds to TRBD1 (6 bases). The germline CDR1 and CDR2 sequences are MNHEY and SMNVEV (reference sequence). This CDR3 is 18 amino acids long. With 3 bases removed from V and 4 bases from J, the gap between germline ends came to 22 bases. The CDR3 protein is CASSFLISKAGAYNEQFF. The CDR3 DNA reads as TGTGCCAGCAGTTTCCTCATTTCTAAGGCAGGGGCATACAATGAGCAGTTCTTC.

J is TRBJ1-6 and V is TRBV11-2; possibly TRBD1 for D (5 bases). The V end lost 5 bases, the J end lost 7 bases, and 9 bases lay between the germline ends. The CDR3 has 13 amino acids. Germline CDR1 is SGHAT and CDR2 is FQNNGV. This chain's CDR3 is CASSPRGNSPLHF. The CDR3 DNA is TGTGCCAGCAGCCCCCGGGGGAATTCACCCCTCCACTTT.

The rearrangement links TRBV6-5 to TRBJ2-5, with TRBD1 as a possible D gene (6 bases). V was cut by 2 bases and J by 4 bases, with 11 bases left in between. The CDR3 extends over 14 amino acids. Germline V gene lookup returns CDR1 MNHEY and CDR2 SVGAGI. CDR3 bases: TGTGCCAGCAGTTACGCCAGGGGATTAGAGACCCAGTACTTC. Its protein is CASSYARGLETQYF.

This CDR3 is CASSYSSRTIRGNLQETQYF. The CDR3 DNA is TGTGCCAGCAGTTACTCGAGTCGAACGATCAGGGGGAATCTCCAAGAGACCCAGTACTTC. This chain joins TRBV6-2 or TRBV6-3 and TRBJ2-5; 7 bases fit TRBD1. The CDR3 has 20 residues. Germline values: CDR1 MNHEY, CDR2 SVGEGT. Trimming cost V 0 bases and J 1 base; bases outside gene matches: 17.

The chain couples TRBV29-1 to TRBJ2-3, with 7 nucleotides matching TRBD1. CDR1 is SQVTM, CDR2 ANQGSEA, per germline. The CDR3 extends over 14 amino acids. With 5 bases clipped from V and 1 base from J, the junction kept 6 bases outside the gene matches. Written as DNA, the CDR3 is TGCAGCGTTCAACAGGGGAAACGCACAGATACGCAGTATTTT. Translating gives CSVQQGKRTDTQYF.

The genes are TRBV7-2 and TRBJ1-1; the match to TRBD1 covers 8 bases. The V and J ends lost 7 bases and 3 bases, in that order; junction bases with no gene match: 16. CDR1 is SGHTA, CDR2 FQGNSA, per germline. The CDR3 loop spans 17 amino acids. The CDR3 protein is CASNPPGQVFEDTEAFF. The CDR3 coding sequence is TGTGCCAGCAACCCTCCGGGACAGGTCTTCGAGGACACTGAAGCTTTCTTT.

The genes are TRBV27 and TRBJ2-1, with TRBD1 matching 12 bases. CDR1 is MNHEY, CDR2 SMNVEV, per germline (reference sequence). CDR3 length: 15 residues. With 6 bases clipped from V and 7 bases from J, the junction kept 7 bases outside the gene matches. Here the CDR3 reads CASSLGTGGFNEQFF. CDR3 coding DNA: TGTGCCAGCAGCCTTGGGACAGGGGGCTTTAATGAGCAGTTCTTC.

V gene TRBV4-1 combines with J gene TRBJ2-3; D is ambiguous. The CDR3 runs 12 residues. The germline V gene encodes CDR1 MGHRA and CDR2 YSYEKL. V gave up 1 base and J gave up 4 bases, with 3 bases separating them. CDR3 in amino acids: CASSQGPDTQYF. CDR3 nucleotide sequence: TGCGCCAGCAGCCAAGGTCCAGATACGCAGTATTTT.

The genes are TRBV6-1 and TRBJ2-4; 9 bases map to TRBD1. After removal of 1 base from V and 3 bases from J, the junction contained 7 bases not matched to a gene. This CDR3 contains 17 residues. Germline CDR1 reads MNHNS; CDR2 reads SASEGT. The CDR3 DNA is TGTGCCAGCAGTGAAGACAGGGGGCTGCCCTTCAAAAACATTCAGTACTTC. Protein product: CASSEDRGLPFKNIQYF.

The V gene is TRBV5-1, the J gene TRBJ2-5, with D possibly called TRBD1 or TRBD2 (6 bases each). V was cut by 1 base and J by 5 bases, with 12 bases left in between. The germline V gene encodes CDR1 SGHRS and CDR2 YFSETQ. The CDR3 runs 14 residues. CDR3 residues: CASSLNRAGETQYF. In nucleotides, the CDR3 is TGCGCCAGCAGCTTGAACAGGGCGGGGGAGACCCAGTACTTC.

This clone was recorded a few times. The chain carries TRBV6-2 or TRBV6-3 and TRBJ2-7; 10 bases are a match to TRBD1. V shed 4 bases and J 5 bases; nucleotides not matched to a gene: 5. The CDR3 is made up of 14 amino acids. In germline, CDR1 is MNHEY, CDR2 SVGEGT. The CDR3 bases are TGTGCCAGCAGTTCTCCGGGACAGGGGAACGAGCAGTACTTC. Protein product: CASSSPGQGNEQYF.

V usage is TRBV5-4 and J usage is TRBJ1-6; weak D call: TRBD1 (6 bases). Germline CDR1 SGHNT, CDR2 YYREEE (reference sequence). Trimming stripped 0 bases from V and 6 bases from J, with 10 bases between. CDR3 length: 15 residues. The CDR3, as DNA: TGTGCCAGCAGCTTGGGACAGGCGGGTAATTCACCCCTCCACTTT. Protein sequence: CASSLGQAGNSPLHF. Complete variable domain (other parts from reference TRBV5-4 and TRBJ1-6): ETGVTQSPTHLIKTRGQQVTLRCSSQSGHNTVSWYQQALGQGPQFIFQYYREEENGRGNFPPRFSGLQFPNYSSELNVNALELDDSALYLCASSLGQAGNSPLHFGNGTRLTVT.

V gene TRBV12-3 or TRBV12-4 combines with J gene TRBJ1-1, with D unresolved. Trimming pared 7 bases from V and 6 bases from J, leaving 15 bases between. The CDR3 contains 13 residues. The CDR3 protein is CASTPDGGPEAFF. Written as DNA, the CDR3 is TGTGCCAGCACCCCCGATGGTGGCCCTGAAGCTTTCTTT.

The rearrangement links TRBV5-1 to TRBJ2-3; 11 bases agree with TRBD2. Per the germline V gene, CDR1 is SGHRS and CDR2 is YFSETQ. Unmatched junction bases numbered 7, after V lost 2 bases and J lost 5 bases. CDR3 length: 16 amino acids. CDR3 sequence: CASSLLSGGAQDTQYF. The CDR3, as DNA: TGCGCCAGCAGCTTACTTAGCGGGGGGGCCCAAGATACGCAGTATTTT.

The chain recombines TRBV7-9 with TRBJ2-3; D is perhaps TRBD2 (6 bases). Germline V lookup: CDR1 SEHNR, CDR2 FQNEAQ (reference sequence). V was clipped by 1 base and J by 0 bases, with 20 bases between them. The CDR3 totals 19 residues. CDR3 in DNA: TGTGCCAGCAGCTTAGTTACCGGGAGAACTTACCGAAGCACAGATACGCAGTATTTT. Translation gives CASSLVTGRTYRSTDTQYF.

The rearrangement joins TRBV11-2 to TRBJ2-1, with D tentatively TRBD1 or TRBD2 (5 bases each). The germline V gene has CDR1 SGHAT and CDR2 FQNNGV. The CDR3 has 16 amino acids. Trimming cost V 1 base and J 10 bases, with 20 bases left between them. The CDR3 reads CASSLGLGQGDWEQFF. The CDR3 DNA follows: TGTGCCAGCAGCTTAGGTTTAGGTCAGGGAGACTGGGAGCAGTTCTTC.

The CDR3 nucleotides are TGTGCCAGCAGCATCCAAAGACAGGCGTTCACAGATACGCAGTATTTT. The encoded protein is CASSIQRQAFTDTQYF. The chain joins TRBV9 to TRBJ2-3; maybe TRBD1 (6 bases). The V and J ends lost 4 bases and 2 bases respectively, with 17 bases between them. Germline CDR1 is SGDLS and CDR2 is YYNGEE. The CDR3 has 16 residues.

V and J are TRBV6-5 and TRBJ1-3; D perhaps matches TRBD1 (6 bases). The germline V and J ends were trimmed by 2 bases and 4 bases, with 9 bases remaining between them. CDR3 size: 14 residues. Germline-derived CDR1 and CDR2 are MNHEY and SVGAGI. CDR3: CASSYQGGGNTIYF. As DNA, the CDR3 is TGTGCCAGCAGTTACCAAGGGGGGGGAAACACCATATATTTT.

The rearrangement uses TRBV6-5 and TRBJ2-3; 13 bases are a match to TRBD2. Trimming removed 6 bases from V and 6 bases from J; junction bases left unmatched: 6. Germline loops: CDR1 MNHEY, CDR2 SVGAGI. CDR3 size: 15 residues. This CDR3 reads CASSWTSGGRDTQYF. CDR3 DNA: TGTGCCAGCAGCTGGACTAGCGGGGGCAGGGATACGCAGTATTTT.

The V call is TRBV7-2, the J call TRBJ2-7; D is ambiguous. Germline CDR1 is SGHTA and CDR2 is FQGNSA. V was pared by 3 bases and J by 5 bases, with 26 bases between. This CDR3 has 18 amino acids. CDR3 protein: CASSFAVLRLPETHEQYF. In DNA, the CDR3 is TGTGCCAGCAGCTTCGCAGTATTGAGACTCCCCGAAACCCACGAGCAGTACTTC.

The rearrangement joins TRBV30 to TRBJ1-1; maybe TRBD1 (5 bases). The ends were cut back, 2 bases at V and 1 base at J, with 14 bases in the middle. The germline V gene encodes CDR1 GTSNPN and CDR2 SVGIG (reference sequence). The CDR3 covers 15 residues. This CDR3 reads CAWSPPRGTNTEAFF. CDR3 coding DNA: TGTGCCTGGAGTCCCCCCCGCGGGACGAACACTGAAGCTTTCTTT.

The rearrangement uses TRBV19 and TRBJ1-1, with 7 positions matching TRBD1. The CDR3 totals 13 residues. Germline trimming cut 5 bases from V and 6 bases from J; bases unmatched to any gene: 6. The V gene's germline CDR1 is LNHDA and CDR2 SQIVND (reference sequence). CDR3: CASSPNRGSEAFF. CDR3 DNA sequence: TGTGCCAGTAGTCCCAACAGGGGCTCTGAAGCTTTCTTT.

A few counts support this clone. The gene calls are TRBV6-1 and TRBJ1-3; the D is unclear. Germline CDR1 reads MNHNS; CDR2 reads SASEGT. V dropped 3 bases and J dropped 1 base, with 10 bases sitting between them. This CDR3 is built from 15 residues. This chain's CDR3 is CASSEGWLSGNTIYF. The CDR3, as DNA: TGTGCCAGCAGTGAGGGGTGGTTATCTGGAAACACCATATATTTT.

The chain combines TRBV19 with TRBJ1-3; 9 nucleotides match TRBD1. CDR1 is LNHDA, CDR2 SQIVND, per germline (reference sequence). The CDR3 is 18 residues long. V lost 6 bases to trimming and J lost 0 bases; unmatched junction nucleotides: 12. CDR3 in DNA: TGTGCCAGTAGCATTTTTTTAGGACAGGGGATCTCTGGAAACACCATATATTTT. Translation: CASSIFLGQGISGNTIYF.

The DNA of the CDR3 is TGTGCCAGTAGTTTGGGACCGGACTACGAGCAGTACTTC. Amino acid sequence: CASSLGPDYEQYF. The rearrangement joins TRBV19 to TRBJ2-7, with D perhaps TRBD1 or TRBD2 (5 bases each). There are 13 residues in the CDR3. V was clipped by 5 bases and J by 3 bases, with 11 bases between them. CDR1 is LNHDA and CDR2 is SQIVND in the germline V gene (reference sequence).

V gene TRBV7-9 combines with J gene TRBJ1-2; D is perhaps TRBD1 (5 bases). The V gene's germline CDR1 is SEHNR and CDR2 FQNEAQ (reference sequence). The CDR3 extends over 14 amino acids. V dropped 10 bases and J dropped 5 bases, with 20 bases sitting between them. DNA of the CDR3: TGTGCCATCATCCCTAAACGACAGTTATATGGCTACACCTTC. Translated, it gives CAIIPKRQLYGYTF.